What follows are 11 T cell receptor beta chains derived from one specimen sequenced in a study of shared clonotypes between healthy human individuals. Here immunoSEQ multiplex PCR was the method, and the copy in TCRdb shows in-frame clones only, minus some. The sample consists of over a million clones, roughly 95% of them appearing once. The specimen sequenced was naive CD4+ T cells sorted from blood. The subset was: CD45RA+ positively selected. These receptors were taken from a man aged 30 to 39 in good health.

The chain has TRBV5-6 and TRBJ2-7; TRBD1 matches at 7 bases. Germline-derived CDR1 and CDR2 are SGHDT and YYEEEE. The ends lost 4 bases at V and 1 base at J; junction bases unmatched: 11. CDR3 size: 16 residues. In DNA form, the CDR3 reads TGTGCCAGCAGCATAATCCGGGACAGACGGTCCTACGAGCAGTACTTC. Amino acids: CASSIIRDRRSYEQYF.

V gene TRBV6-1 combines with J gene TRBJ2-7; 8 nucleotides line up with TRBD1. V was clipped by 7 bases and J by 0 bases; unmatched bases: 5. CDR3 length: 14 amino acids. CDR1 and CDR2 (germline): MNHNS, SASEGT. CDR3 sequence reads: CASTLGQVSYEQYF. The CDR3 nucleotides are TGTGCCAGCACCTTGGGACAGGTCTCCTACGAGCAGTACTTC.

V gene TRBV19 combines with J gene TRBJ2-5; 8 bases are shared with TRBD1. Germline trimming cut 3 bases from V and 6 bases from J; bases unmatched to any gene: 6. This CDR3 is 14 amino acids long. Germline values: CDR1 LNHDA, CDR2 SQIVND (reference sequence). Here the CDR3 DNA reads TGTGCCAGTAGTATTACAGGGGGTGATAAGACCCAGTACTTC. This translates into CASSITGGDKTQYF.

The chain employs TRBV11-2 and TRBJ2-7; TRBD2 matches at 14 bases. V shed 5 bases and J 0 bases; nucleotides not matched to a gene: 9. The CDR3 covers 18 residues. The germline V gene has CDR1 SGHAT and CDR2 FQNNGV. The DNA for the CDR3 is TGTGCCAGCAGCCCGCCGGGACTAGCGGGAGACCCCTCCTACGAGCAGTACTTC. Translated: CASSPPGLAGDPSYEQYF.

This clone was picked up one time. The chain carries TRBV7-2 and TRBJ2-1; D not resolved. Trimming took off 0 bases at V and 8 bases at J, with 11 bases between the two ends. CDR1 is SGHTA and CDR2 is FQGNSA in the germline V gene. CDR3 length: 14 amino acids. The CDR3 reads CASSLAWVSDEQFF. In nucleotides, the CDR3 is TGTGCCAGCAGCTTAGCGTGGGTAAGCGATGAGCAGTTCTTC. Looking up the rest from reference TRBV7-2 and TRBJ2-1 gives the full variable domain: GAGVSQSPSNKVTEKGKDVELRCDPISGHTALYWYRQSLGQGLEFLIYFQGNSAPDKSGLPSDRFSAERTGGSVSTLTIQRTQQEDSAVYLCASSLAWVSDEQFFGPGTRLTVL.

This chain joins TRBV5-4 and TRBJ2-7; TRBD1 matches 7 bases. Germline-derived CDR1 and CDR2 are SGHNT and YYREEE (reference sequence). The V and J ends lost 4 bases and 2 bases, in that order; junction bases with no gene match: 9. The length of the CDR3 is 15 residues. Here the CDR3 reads CASSRGTANAYEQYF. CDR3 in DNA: TGTGCCAGCAGCCGAGGGACAGCTAACGCCTACGAGCAGTACTTC.

The CDR3: CASSSRQAQFF. CDR3 in DNA: TGTGCCAGCAGCTCGAGACAGGCACAGTTCTTC. This rearrangement joins TRBV7-2 to TRBJ2-1; the D gene is possibly TRBD1 (6 bases). The V gene lost 4 bases and the J gene lost 13 bases, with 11 bases spanning the gap. The CDR3 covers 11 residues. Germline V lookup: CDR1 SGHTA, CDR2 FQGNSA.

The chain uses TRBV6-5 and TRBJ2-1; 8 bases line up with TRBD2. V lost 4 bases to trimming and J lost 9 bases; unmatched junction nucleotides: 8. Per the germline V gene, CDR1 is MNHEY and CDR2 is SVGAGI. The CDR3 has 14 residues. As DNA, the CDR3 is TGTGCCAGCAGTTCTCGGACTAGCACGGGTGAGCAGTTCTTC. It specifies CASSSRTSTGEQFF.

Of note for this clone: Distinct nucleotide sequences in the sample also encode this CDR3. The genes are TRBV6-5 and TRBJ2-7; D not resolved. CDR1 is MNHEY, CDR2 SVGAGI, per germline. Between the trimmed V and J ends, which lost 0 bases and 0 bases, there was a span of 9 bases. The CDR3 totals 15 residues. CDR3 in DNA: TGTGCCAGCAGTTACTCGGCGGTTAGCTCCTACGAGCAGTACTTC. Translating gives CASSYSAVSSYEQYF.

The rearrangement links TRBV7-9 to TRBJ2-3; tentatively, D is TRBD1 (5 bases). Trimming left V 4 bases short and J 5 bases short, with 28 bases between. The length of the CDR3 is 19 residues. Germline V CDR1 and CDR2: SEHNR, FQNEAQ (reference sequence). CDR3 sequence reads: CASSSLALFWSQGVDTQYF. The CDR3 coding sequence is TGTGCCAGCAGCTCATTAGCCCTATTTTGGTCCCAGGGTGTAGATACGCAGTATTTT.

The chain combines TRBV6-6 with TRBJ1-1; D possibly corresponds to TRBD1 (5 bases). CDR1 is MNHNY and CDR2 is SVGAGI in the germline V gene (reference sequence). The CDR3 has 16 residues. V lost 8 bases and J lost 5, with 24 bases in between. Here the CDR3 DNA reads TGTGCCAGCGTTAAAGTGGACGTAGGGGATAAGACTGAAGCTTTCTTT. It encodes CASVKVDVGDKTEAFF.